This T cell receptor (beta chain) stems from a study of control samples from healthy donors and cancer patients. Germline values: CDR1 MNHEY, CDR2 SVGAGI. Trimming at V came to 0 bases and at J to 3 bases, leaving 7 bases not matched to a gene. The CDR3 has 16 residues. Produced via immunoSEQ multiplex PCR; TCRdb's table is partial and in-frame only. The profile shows some 150,000 clones, roughly 94% of them singletons. The clonotype was recovered from a man in his 60s with colorectal cancer. Sequenced material: PBMCs. The chain has TRBV6-5 and TRBJ2-7; 8 nucleotides agree with TRBD2. The CDR3 loop reads CASSYSDGGGFYEQYF. The CDR3 coding sequence is TGTGCCAGCAGTTACTCTGATGGCGGGGGGTTCTACGAGCAGTACTTC.